This entry concerns a single TCR beta chain. Its cognate antigen is unknown. This entry comes from a study of cytomegalovirus exposure and HLA in healthy donors. Study-wide points: In an earlier analysis, in around 590 donors, most V segments appeared productive either ~90% or ~30% of the time. Cytomegalovirus-associated TCR beta chains were listed, numbering roughly 150. A later examination showed that TCR association rates differed by HLA locus, with DRB1 most and HLA-C fewest. A later analysis showed that HLA-associated TCR beta chains had undergone more clonal expansion than equally common others.

Primers for the PCR totalled 60 Vbeta and 13 Jbeta. The data were produced by immunoSEQ multiplex PCR, yet TCRdb's version contains in-frame clones alone and is incomplete. This table holds around 64,000 clones, around 78% found once. CDR1 and CDR2 (germline): SEHNR, FQNEAQ (reference sequence). The CDR3 spans 13 residues. V dropped 8 bases and J dropped 1 base, with 11 bases sitting between them. This chain connects TRBV7-9 to TRBJ2-5, with D perhaps TRBD2 (5 bases). This clonotype was obtained from a man between 18 and 35 years old in good health and CMV-seropositive. The source material was PBMCs. CDR3 DNA sequence: TGTGCCAGCCATCGGGGATTCCAAGAGACCCAGTACTTC. Encoded protein: CASHRGFQETQYF.